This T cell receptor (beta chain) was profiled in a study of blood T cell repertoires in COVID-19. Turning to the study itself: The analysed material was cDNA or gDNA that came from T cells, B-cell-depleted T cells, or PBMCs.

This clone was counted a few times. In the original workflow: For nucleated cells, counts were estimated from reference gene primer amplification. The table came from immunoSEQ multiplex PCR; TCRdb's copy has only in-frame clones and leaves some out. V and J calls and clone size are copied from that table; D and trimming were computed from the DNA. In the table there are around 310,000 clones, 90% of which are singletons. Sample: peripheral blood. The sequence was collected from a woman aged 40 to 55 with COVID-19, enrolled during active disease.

CDR3 nucleotide sequence: TGTGCCAGCACACAGTTACAGGGTGCCTACGAGCAGTACTTC. Translation gives CASTQLQGAYEQYF. This chain joins TRBV6-6 and TRBJ2-7; weak D call: TRBD1 (6 bases). The CDR3 sequence is 14 residues long. V lost 7 bases and J 2 bases, leaving 15 bases between the germline ends. Germline V gene data show CDR1 as MNHNY and CDR2 as SVGAGI (reference sequence).